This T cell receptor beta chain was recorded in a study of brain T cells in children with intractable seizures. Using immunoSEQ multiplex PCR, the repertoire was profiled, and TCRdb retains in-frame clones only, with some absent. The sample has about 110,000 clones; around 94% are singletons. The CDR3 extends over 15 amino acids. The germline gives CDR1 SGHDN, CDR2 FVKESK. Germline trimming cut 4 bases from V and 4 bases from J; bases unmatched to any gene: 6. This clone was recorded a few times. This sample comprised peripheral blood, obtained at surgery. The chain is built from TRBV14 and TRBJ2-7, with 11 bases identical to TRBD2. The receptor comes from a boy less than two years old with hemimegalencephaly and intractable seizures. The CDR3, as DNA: TGTGCCAGCAGCCCTCGACTAGCGGGAAGGTACGAGCAGTACTTC. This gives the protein CASSPRLAGRYEQYF.